The entry below gives a single TCR beta chain sequence along with its context. Its specificity is unknown. The germline gives CDR1 LGHNA, CDR2 YNFKEQ. V trimming: 1 base; J trimming: 3 bases; junction bases outside the gene matches: 6. This CDR3 has 15 amino acids. It was with a sample-barcoded 5' primer and a J-beta primer mix that a second PCR of roughly 7 to 12 cycles was run. TCRdb independently ran MiXCR on the 5' RACE reads; one entry per CDR3 protein. The table has about a million distinct CDR3 sequences, about 53% seen once. The data originate from a study of blood T cells in healthy people across ages. Study-level background: About one barcoded TCR beta cDNA was captured per two T cells.

Study findings and constraints: Reliance upon unsorted PBMCs precluded definitive naive versus antigen-experienced comparison.

The chain recombines TRBV4-2 with TRBJ2-7; 7 bases are a match to TRBD2. What was sequenced was blood. The sequence was collected from an older woman in good health. The DNA for the CDR3 is TGTGCCAGCAGCCAAGGGGACTACCAGAACTACGAGCAGTACTTC. Amino acid sequence: CASSQGDYQNYEQYF.